This TCR beta chain came from a study of blood T cell repertoires in COVID-19. Study context: PBMCs, B-cell-depleted T cells, or T cells provided the cDNA or gDNA that made up the material.

This CDR3 spans 12 amino acids. Germline V CDR1 and CDR2: ENHRY, SYGVKD. Trimming removed 3 bases at V and 7 bases at J, with 7 bases between. As handled by the study authors: Nucleated cell counts were estimated from reference gene primer amplification. Data came from immunoSEQ multiplex PCR; TCRdb stores just in-frame clones and leaves some out. D and trimming were read from the DNA, whereas the V and J calls and clone size are those reported in that table. The table shows some 220,000 clones, with around four fifths occurring only once. The receptor was isolated from a woman of 80 years or more with active or convalescent COVID-19. The sequencing input was peripheral blood. V gene TRBV10-3 combines with J gene TRBJ2-1, with D maybe TRBD1 (5 bases). The CDR3 sequence: CAISDRANEQFF. CDR3 DNA: TGTGCCATCAGTGACAGGGCAAATGAGCAGTTCTTC.